This T cell receptor (beta chain) was retrieved from a study of T cell responses to AZD1222 COVID-19 vaccine. The CDR3 totals 12 residues. Germline V gene lookup returns CDR1 LGHDT and CDR2 YNNKEL (reference sequence). The germline V and J ends were trimmed by 1 base and 8 bases, with 7 bases remaining between them. Using immunoSEQ multiplex PCR, the repertoire was profiled, and TCRdb retains in-frame clones only, with some absent. The data hold more than 95,000 clones, with about 88% observed a single time. This chain links TRBV3-1 (or the pseudogene TRBV3-2) with TRBJ2-3; weak D call: TRBD1 (6 bases). The sample in question was peripheral blood, obtained on day 0 of AZD1222 vaccination. This TCR derives from an adult in good health. The CDR3 here is CASSQGGGTQYF. The CDR3, as DNA: TGTGCCAGCAGCCAAGGAGGGGGTACGCAGTATTTT.